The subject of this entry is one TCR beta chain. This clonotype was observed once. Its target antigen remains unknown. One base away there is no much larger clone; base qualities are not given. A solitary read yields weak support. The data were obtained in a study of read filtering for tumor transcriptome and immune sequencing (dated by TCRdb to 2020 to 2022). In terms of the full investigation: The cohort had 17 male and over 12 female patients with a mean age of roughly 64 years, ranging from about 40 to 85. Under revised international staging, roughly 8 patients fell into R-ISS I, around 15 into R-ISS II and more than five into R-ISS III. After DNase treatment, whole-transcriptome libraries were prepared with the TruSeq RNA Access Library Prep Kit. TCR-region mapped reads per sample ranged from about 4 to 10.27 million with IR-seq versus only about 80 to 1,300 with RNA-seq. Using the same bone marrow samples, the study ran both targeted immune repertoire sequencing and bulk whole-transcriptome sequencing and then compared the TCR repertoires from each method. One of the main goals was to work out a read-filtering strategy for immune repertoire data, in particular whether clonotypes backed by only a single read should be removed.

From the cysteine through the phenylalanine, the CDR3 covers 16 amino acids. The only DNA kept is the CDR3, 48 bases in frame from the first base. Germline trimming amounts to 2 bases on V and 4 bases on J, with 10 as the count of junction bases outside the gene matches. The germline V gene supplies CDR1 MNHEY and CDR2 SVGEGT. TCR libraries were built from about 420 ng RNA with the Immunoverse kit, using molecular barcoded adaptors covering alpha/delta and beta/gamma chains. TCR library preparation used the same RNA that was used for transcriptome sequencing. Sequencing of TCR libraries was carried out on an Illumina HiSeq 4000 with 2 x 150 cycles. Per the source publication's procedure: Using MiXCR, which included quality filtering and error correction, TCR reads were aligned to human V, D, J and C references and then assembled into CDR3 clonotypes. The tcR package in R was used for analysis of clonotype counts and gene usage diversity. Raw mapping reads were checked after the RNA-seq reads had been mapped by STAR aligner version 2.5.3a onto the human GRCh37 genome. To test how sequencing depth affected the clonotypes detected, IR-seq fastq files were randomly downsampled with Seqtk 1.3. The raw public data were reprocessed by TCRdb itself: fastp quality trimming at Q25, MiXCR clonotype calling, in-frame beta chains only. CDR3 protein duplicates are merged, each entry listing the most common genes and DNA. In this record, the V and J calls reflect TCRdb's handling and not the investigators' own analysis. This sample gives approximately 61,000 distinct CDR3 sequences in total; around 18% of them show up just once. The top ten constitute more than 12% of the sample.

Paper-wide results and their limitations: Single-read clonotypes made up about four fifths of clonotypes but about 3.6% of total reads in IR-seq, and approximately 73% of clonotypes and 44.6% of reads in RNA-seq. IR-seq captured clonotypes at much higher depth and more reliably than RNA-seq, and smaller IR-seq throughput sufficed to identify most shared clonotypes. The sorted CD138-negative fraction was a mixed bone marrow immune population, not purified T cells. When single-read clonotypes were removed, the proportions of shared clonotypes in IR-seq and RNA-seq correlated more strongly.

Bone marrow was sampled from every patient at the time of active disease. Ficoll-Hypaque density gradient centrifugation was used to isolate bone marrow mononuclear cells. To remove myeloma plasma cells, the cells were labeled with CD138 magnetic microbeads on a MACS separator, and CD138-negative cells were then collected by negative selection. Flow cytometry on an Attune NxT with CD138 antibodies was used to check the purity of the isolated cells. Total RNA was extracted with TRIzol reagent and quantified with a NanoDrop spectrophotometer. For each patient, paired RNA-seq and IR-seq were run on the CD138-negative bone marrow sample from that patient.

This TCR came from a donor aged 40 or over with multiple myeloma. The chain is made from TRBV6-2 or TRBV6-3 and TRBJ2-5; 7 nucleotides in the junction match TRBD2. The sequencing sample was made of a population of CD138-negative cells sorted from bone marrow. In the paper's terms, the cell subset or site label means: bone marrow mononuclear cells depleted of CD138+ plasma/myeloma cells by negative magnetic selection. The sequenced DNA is TGTGCCAGCAGTTACGGTCGACTAGCTGGTGGAGAGACCCAGTACTTC. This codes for CASSYGRLAGGETQYF.